One and the same sample provided the 26 T cell receptor beta chains below, sequenced in a study of early T cells in non-severe SARS-CoV-2 infection. TCRdb fed the 5' RACE reads into MiXCR, producing one record per CDR3 protein. This table holds approximately 57,000 distinct CDR3 sequences, roughly an eighth found once. The sample comprised whole blood. These receptors originate from an adult who was a healthcare worker with PCR-confirmed SARS-CoV-2 infection or an uninfected control (not recorded which).

This clonotype was counted at least ten times. The gene calls are TRBV20-1 and TRBJ1-1; possibly TRBD1 for D (6 bases). The V gene's germline CDR1 is DFQATT and CDR2 SNEGSKA (reference sequence). The CDR3 has 13 amino acids. V was cut by 5 bases and J by 1 base, with 11 bases left in between. The chain's CDR3 is CSAPADRNTEAFF. In DNA form, the CDR3 reads TGCAGTGCTCCCGCGGACAGGAACACTGAAGCTTTCTTT.

The chain carries TRBV12-3 or TRBV12-4 and TRBJ2-1; D call uncertain. V shed 4 bases and J shed 8 bases, with 15 bases lying between them. This CDR3 comprises 14 residues. The CDR3 region is CASSSLPTRHEQFF. CDR3 in DNA: TGTGCCAGCAGTTCCCTTCCCACTCGTCATGAGCAGTTCTTC.

In its sample, this clonotype was seen a few times. The chain employs TRBV29-1 and TRBJ2-6; TRBD1 might be the D (5 bases). CDR1 and CDR2 from the germline V gene are SQVTM and ANQGSEA. This CDR3 is built from 15 residues. V lost 5 bases, J lost 0 bases, and 11 bases lay in between. The CDR3 is CSVPQVSSGANVLTF. As DNA, the CDR3 is TGCAGCGTTCCACAGGTGTCCTCTGGGGCCAACGTCCTGACTTTC.

This clonotype was picked up a small number of times. J is TRBJ2-2 and V is TRBV7-2; D remains unclear. The germline gives CDR1 SGHTA, CDR2 FQGNSA. V lost 3 bases, J lost 7 bases, and 15 bases lay in between. There are 15 residues in the CDR3. Here the CDR3 DNA reads TGTGCCAGCAGCTTGGGCCGGTGGGAAGGCGGGGAGCTGTTTTTT. Translated, it gives CASSLGRWEGGELFF.

This clonotype has more than one count but fewer than ten. CDR3 residues: CASSPNTGGSYGYTF. The DNA for the CDR3 is TGTGCCAGCTCACCAAATACAGGCGGGAGCTATGGCTACACCTTC. This chain connects TRBV18 to TRBJ1-2, with D perhaps TRBD1 (5 bases). The germline V gene has CDR1 KGHSH and CDR2 LQKENI. CDR3 length: 15 amino acids. The ends were cut back, 2 bases at V and 4 bases at J, with 14 bases in the middle.

There are many counts of this clonotype. This sequence joins TRBV20-1 and TRBJ2-2; TRBD1 matches at 9 bases. Germline-derived CDR1 and CDR2 are DFQATT and SNEGSKA (reference sequence). CDR3 length equals 16 residues. The V segment lost 0 bases and the J segment 7 bases; nucleotides outside the gene matches: 9. The CDR3 region has the DNA TGCAGTGCTAGAGACAAAAGACAGGGGGATAGCGGGGAGCTGTTTTTT. This encodes CSARDKRQGDSGELFF.

In its sample, this clonotype was seen many times. The chain joins TRBV30 to TRBJ2-7; TRBD2 might be the D (6 bases). The germline V gene encodes CDR1 GTSNPN and CDR2 SVGIG (reference sequence). The V end was cut by 2 bases, the J end by 2 bases, with 16 bases between. This CDR3 contains 15 residues. The CDR3 here is CAWSISRDFTYEQYF. The CDR3 coding sequence is TGTGCCTGGAGTATATCCCGGGACTTCACCTACGAGCAGTACTTC.

This clonotype was observed a handful of times. The V and J genes are TRBV23-1 and TRBJ1-6, with a weak D call TRBD1 (5 bases). TRBV23-1 is an ORF for which the function is uncertain. Trimming pared 1 base from V and 6 bases from J, leaving 10 bases between. The CDR3 is made up of 15 amino acids. DNA for the CDR3: TGCGCCAGCAGTCAATGCGCAGGGTCTAATTCACCCCTCCACTTT. It is translated as CASSQCAGSNSPLHF.

The chain is built from TRBV30 and TRBJ2-3; D unclear. Germline V CDR1 and CDR2: GTSNPN, SVGIG (reference sequence). The CDR3 covers 12 residues. Trimming cost V 3 bases and J 9 bases, with 13 bases left between them. The CDR3 sequence is CAWRPPGDTQYF. CDR3 DNA: TGTGCCTGGAGACCCCCCGGAGACACGCAGTATTTT.

This clonotype showed up many times. The rearrangement links TRBV24-1 to TRBJ2-3; TRBD1 matches at 7 bases. CDR3 size: 15 residues. With 4 bases clipped from V and 1 base from J, the junction kept 4 bases outside the gene matches. CDR1 is KGHDR and CDR2 is SFDVKD in the germline V gene. CDR3 residues: CATSDPGQGTDTQYF. As DNA, the CDR3 is TGTGCCACCAGTGACCCAGGACAGGGCACAGATACGCAGTATTTT.

The rearrangement uses TRBV11-2 and TRBJ1-1; D is uncertain. V was cut by 10 bases and J by 4 bases, with 13 bases left in between. Looked up from germline, CDR1 is SGHAT and CDR2 is FQNNGV. This CDR3 has 12 residues. The CDR3 is CATRFSRTEAFF. In nucleotides, the CDR3 is TGTGCCACCCGGTTCTCTCGCACTGAAGCTTTCTTT.

The CDR3 DNA follows: TGTGCCAGCAGCTTTACGGGGGGGCCGACAGATACGCAGTATTTT. It encodes CASSFTGGPTDTQYF. The V and J genes are TRBV11-2 and TRBJ2-3, with TRBD2 identical over 8 bases. Losses at the gene ends were 3 bases for V and 3 bases for J; bases not matched to a gene: 5. The CDR3 is 15 residues long. Germline V gives CDR1 SGHAT, CDR2 FQNNGV.

The J gene is TRBJ2-3, the V gene TRBV5-1; D is undetermined. The germline gives CDR1 SGHRS, CDR2 YFSETQ. Trimming left V 2 bases short and J 6 bases short, with 10 bases between. CDR3 length: 13 residues. The CDR3 protein is CASSLPLGDTQYF. The CDR3 region has the DNA TGCGCCAGCAGCTTACCTTTGGGGGATACGCAGTATTTT.

This clonotype appeared a few times. V gene TRBV6-6 combines with J gene TRBJ2-6; 9 nucleotides agree with TRBD1. Germline loops: CDR1 MNHNY, CDR2 SVGAGI (reference sequence). The CDR3 spans 17 residues. With 7 bases clipped from V and 0 bases from J, the junction kept 7 bases outside the gene matches. The DNA for the CDR3 is TGTGCCAGCATAGAAGGGACAGGGCTCTCTGGGGCCAACGTCCTGACTTTC. Translated, it gives CASIEGTGLSGANVLTF.

This clonotype appeared a few times. This chain connects TRBV27 to TRBJ1-2; a possible D gene is TRBD1 (6 bases). The CDR3 is 13 residues long. V lost 5 bases and J 4 bases, leaving 11 bases between the germline ends. Germline V gene data show CDR1 as MNHEY and CDR2 as SMNVEV (reference sequence). The CDR3 protein is CASSGNRVYGYTF. DNA of the CDR3: TGTGCCAGCAGTGGGAACAGGGTCTATGGCTACACCTTC.

This clonotype has a handful of counts. The chain carries TRBV15 and TRBJ1-2; TRBD1 matches 7 bases. Unmatched junction bases numbered 6, after V lost 3 bases and J lost 2 bases. This CDR3 comprises 15 residues. Germline V lookup: CDR1 LNHNV, CDR2 YYDKDF (reference sequence). The CDR3 nucleotides read TGTGCCACCAGCAGGGAACAGGGGAAGAACTATGGCTACACCTTC. Translation gives CATSREQGKNYGYTF.

At least ten counts were recorded for this clonotype. This chain links TRBV15 with TRBJ2-5; tentative D call: TRBD2 (6 bases). V gave up 3 bases and J gave up 2 bases, with 16 bases separating them. CDR1 LNHNV and CDR2 YYDKDF come from the germline V gene (reference sequence). CDR3 size: 16 residues. The CDR3 protein is CATSSGGKRQQETQYF. CDR3 in DNA: TGTGCCACCAGCAGCGGGGGAAAACGTCAGCAAGAGACCCAGTACTTC.

The chain joins TRBV5-4 to TRBJ2-7; D may match TRBD1 or TRBD2 (5 bases each). In germline, CDR1 is SGHNT, CDR2 YYREEE (reference sequence). CDR3 length: 14 amino acids. V was pared by 4 bases and J by 5 bases, with 16 bases between. CDR3 protein: CASSLMGVTNEQYF. CDR3 coding DNA: TGTGCCAGCAGCCTCATGGGGGTGACTAACGAGCAGTACTTC.

Details on this clonotype: The junction and the germline gene differ at one end; a read error may be behind it. The chain links TRBV7-9 to TRBJ2-7, with 10 bases that match TRBD1. CDR1 and CDR2 (germline): SEHNR, FQNEAQ (reference sequence). The CDR3 sequence is 13 residues long. CDR3 DNA sequence: TGTGCCAGCAGCCTCCCTGAGGACAGGGGGTTCAACTTC. Encoded protein: CASSLPEDRGFNF. The complete variable domain, with remaining parts taken from reference TRBV7-9 and TRBJ2-7, reads DTGVSQNPRHKITKRGQNVTFRCDPISEHNRLYWYRQTLGQGPEFLTYFQNEAQLEKSRLLSDRFSAERPKGSFSTLEIQRTEQGDSAMYLCASSLPEDRGFNFGPGTRLTVT.

The gene calls are TRBV10-3 and TRBJ2-3; D gene unclear. Trimming removed 1 base from V and 4 bases from J, with 9 bases in between. Germline CDR1 and CDR2: ENHRY and SYGVKD. The CDR3 is 14 residues long. CDR3 sequence reads: CAISELVLPDTQYF. CDR3 DNA: TGTGCCATCAGTGAGTTAGTTTTGCCAGATACGCAGTATTTT.

The gene calls are TRBV9 and TRBJ2-1, with TRBD2 matching 13 bases. The CDR3 extends over 14 amino acids. Germline V CDR1 and CDR2: SGDLS, YYNGEE. J was trimmed by 8 bases and V by 5 bases; bases with no gene match: 4. CDR3: CASRPGLAGYEQFF. CDR3 bases: TGTGCCAGCAGGCCGGGACTAGCGGGGTATGAGCAGTTCTTC.

This clonotype was observed a handful of times. This rearrangement joins TRBV2 to TRBJ2-7; 8 bases are shared with TRBD1. The CDR3 is 16 amino acids. J gave up 3 bases and V 1 base, and 8 bases lay outside the gene matches. CDR1 and CDR2 from the germline V gene are SNHLY and FYNNEI. CDR3: CASSEEVGQDYYEQYF. The CDR3 region has the DNA TGTGCCAGCAGTGAAGAAGTGGGACAGGATTACTACGAGCAGTACTTC. The variable domain in full, completed from reference TRBV2 and TRBJ2-7, reads EPEVTQTPSHQVTQMGQEVILRCVPISNHLYFYWYRQILGQKVEFLVSFYNNEISEKSEIFDDQFSVERPDGSNFTLKIRSTKLEDSAMYFCASSEEVGQDYYEQYFGPGTRLTVT.

The chain combines TRBV29-1 with TRBJ2-1; D is uncertain. The CDR3 extends over 12 amino acids. Trimming left V 5 bases short and J 2 bases short, with 7 bases between. Germline values: CDR1 SQVTM, CDR2 ANQGSEA. CDR3 loop: CSVTVAYNEQFF. The CDR3 DNA sequence: TGCAGCGTTACAGTCGCCTACAATGAGCAGTTCTTC.

The chain combines TRBV7-9 with TRBJ2-7; D remains unclear. Germline V gene lookup returns CDR1 SEHNR and CDR2 FQNEAQ (reference sequence). V was clipped by 2 bases and J by 2 bases, with 16 bases between them. CDR3 length: 16 amino acids. The CDR3 region is CASSLLGAGKTYEQYF. The CDR3 DNA follows: TGTGCCAGCAGCTTATTGGGCGCAGGAAAAACCTACGAGCAGTACTTC.

The rearrangement uses TRBV10-3 and TRBJ2-6, with a tentative D call TRBD2 (5 bases). The V gene's germline CDR1 is ENHRY and CDR2 SYGVKD. The CDR3 consists of 17 residues. Trimming took 0 bases from V and 4 from J, leaving 13 bases between them. The CDR3 coding sequence is TGTGCCATCAGTGAGTCGCGGGTCCCCGGAGGGGCCAACGTCCTGACTTTC. Its protein product is CAISESRVPGGANVLTF.

Many counts were recorded for this clonotype. The rearrangement uses TRBV5-4 and TRBJ2-2; D not resolved. The CDR3 runs to 13 residues. V was shortened by 1 base and J by 3 bases, with 4 bases between the two germline ends. CDR1 is SGHNT and CDR2 is YYREEE in the germline V gene (reference sequence). CDR3 residues: CASSLTDTGELFF. The CDR3 region has the DNA TGTGCCAGCAGCTTGACAGACACCGGGGAGCTGTTTTTT.